The text below deals with one T cell receptor beta chain. The antigen is not known. The CDR3 runs 15 residues. Trimming took 5 bases from V and 2 from J, leaving 14 bases between them. The V gene's germline CDR1 is SEHNR and CDR2 FQNEAQ (reference sequence). The sample originates from a study of shared clonotypes between healthy human individuals. General study results and limits: It was the non-shared clonotypes that had lower generation probabilities than clonotypes shared by all four donors.

Clones were sequenced by immunoSEQ multiplex PCR, and TCRdb holds only the in-frame ones, with some missing. The sample lists millions of clones; around 90% were seen once. Sequenced input: naive CD4+ T cells sorted from blood. Specified subset: CD45RA+ positively selected. The chain combines TRBV7-9 with TRBJ2-3; weak D call: TRBD2 (6 bases). The clonotype originates from a young man in good health. CDR3 nucleotide sequence: TGTGCCAGCAGCCCCACTGGGACTGTCACAGATACGCAGTATTTT. Translating gives CASSPTGTVTDTQYF.